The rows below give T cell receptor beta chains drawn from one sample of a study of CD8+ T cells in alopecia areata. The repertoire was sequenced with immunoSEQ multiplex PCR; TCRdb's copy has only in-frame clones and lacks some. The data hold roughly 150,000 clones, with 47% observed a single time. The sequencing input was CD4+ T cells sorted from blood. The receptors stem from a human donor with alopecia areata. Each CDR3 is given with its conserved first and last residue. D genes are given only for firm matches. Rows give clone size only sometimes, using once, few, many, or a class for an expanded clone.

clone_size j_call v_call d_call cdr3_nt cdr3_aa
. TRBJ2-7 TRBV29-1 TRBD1 TGCAGCGTGACCCTAGGGACAGGGGCCTACGAGCAGTACTTC CSVTLGTGAYEQYF
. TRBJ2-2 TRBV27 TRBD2 TGTGCCAGCACCCCCACCCTAGCGGCCCCATTCACCGGGGAGCTGTTTTTT CASTPTLAAPFTGELFF
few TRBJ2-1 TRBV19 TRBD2 TGTGCCAGTCAGTCTTGGCTAGCGGGCCACAATGAGCAGTTCTTC CASQSWLAGHNEQFF
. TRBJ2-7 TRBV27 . TGTGCCAGCAGTACGGCCCGGAGCTCCTACGAGCAGTACTTC CASSTARSSYEQYF
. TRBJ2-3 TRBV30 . TGTGCCTGGAGACCCAGCCGGAGCACAGATACGCAGTATTTT CAWRPSRSTDTQYF
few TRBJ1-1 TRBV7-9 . TGTGCCAGCAGCTTAGGAAGACAGATGAACACTGAAGCTTTCTTT CASSLGRQMNTEAFF
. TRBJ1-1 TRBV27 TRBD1 TGTGCCAGCAGTTCCACTGATTTACAGGGGCGGATAGGAAGGACTGAAGCTTTCTTT CASSSTDLQGRIGRTEAFF
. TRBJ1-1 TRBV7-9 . TGTGCCAGCAACGTCAGGGTTCACACTGAAGCTTTCTTT CASNVRVHTEAFF
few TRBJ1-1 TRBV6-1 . TGTGCCAGCAGTGAGCCGAACACTGAAGCTTTCTTT CASSEPNTEAFF
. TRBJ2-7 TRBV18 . TGTGCCAGCTCACCACCCCCTAGCCCTAATCACGAGCAGTACTTC CASSPPPSPNHEQYF
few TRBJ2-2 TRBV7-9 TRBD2 TGTGCCAGCAGCCTTTTGGGGCTAGCGGGATCCACCGGGGAGCTGTTTTTT CASSLLGLAGSTGELFF
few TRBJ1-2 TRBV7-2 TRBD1 TGTGCCAGCAGCTTGACAGGGGAGCTCTATGGCTACACCTTC CASSLTGELYGYTF
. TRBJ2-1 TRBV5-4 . TGTGCCAGCAGCTTGTTCGATGAGCAGTTCTTC CASSLFDEQFF
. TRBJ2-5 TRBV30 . TGTGCCAGGCGCCAGGGCGAGACCCAGTACTTC CARRQGETQYF
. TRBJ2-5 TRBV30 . TGTGCCTGGAGTGTAGTTCAGGAGACCCAGTACTTC CAWSVVQETQYF
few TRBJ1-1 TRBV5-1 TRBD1 TGCGCCAGCAGTTTGCAGGGGGACACTGAAGCTTTCTTT CASSLQGDTEAFF
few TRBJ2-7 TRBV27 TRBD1 TGTGCCAGCAGCATAGCAGGGGGCCCCTACGAGCAGTACTTC CASSIAGGPYEQYF
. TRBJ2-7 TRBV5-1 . TGCGCCAGCAGAGGGACCGCCAGCTCCTACGAGCAGTACTTC CASRGTASSYEQYF
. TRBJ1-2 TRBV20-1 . TGCAGTGCCGGCAGCGGCTATGGCTACACCTTC CSAGSGYGYTF
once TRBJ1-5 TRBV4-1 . TGCGCCAGCAGCCAAGATCTCCGCGAGGATCAGCCCCAGCATTTT CASSQDLREDQPQHF